This T cell receptor beta chain was identified in a study of vaccination effects on CD4 cells after COVID-19. ViraFEST used viral peptide pools to expand antigen-specific CD4+ T cells before sequencing. With more than 9 days of culture completed, CD4+ T cells were isolated. The vaccine given was either BNT162b2 or mRNA-1273, in two doses. Nucleocapsid antibodies were negative in the vaccine recipients, who had never had SARS-CoV-2 infection. IL-2 medium supplanted half the medium on days 3 and 7. The germline CDR1 and CDR2 sequences are KGHDR and SFDVKD. V was shortened by 6 bases and J by 9 bases, with 23 bases between the two germline ends. This CDR3 region has 16 residues. Concerning this clone itself: Its antigen is undetermined.

Assay: immunoSEQ multiplex PCR; the TCRdb copy retains only in-frame clones and omits some. The sample has about 32,000 clones, around 70% seen once. Broader study findings: Vaccine- and infection-induced clones showed marked clonal contraction late following vaccination. Healthy vaccine recipients' vaccine-induced clones were almost all SARS-CoV-2 mono-reactive.

The starting material was CD4+ T cells from PBMCs cultured with HCoV-229E spike peptides, obtained after COVID-19 vaccination. V usage is TRBV24-1 and J usage is TRBJ2-1, with D perhaps TRBD2 (6 bases). This sequence originates from a human donor who received a COVID-19 vaccine. CDR3 sequence (DNA): TGTGCCACCAGTAAATGGGACGGGGGAAGTCTTGGTGAGCAGTTCTTC. Its translation: CATSKWDGGSLGEQFF.